This T cell receptor (beta chain) was identified during a study of cytomegalovirus exposure and HLA in healthy donors. This clone was counted a single time. Its matching antigen is unknown. Additional DNA sequences in this sample encode the identical CDR3. These donors counted as nominally healthy when sampled, but unrecorded immune exposures were likely. Trimming stripped 0 bases from V and 2 bases from J, with 8 bases between. The CDR3 has 14 amino acids. Germline V gene data show CDR1 as SGHRS and CDR2 as YFSETQ. Both 60 Vbeta primers and 13 Jbeta primers went into the PCR. Here immunoSEQ multiplex PCR was the method, and the copy in TCRdb shows in-frame clones only, minus some. The table includes 95,000 to 110,000 clones, about four fifths detected once. Regarding the study as a whole: The authors assumed roughly uniform sequencing depth across donors for presence/absence analyses.

The V gene is TRBV5-1, the J gene TRBJ2-5, with D perhaps matching TRBD2 (5 bases). Source material: PBMCs. This TCR derives from a young man in good health and CMV-seropositive. CDR3 sequence reads: CASSLAGGQETQYF. The DNA of the CDR3 is TGCGCCAGCAGCTTGGCAGGAGGACAAGAGACCCAGTACTTC. Using reference TRBV5-1 and TRBJ2-5 for the parts outside the CDR3, the full variable domain is KAGVTQTPRYLIKTRGQQVTLSCSPISGHRSVSWYQQTPGQGLQFLFEYFSETQRNKGNFPGRFSGRQFSNSRSEMNVSTLELGDSALYLCASSLAGGQETQYFGPGTRLLVL.